The present T cell receptor (beta chain) was sequenced within a study of OX40 agonist ivuxolimab in advanced cancers. The CDR3 covers 13 residues. Losses at the gene ends were 5 bases for V and 2 bases for J; bases not matched to a gene: 3. CDR1 is SGHAT and CDR2 is FQNNGV in the germline V gene. Clones were sequenced by immunoSEQ multiplex PCR, and TCRdb holds only the in-frame ones, with some missing. The repertoire holds roughly 87,000 clones, with 80% to 95% as singletons. The genes are TRBV11-2 and TRBJ2-7; 7 nucleotides align to TRBD1. The sequence came from an adult with an advanced solid tumor such as melanoma, head and neck, liver or kidney cancer. The input for sequencing was CD4+ or CD8+ T cells sorted from blood, taken in a trial of the OX40 agonist ivuxolimab. The CDR3 protein is CASSQGETYEQYF. CDR3 nucleotides: TGTGCCAGCAGCCAGGGGGAAACCTACGAGCAGTACTTC.